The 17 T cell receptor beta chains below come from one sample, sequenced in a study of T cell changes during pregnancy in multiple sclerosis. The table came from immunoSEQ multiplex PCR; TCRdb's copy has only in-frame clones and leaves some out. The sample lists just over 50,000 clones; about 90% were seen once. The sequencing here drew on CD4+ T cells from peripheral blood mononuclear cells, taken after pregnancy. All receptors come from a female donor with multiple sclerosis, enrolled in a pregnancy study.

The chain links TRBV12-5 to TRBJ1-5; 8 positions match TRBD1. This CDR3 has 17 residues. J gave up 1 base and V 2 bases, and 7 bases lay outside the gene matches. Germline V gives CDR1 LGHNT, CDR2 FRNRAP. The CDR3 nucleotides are TGTGCTAGTGGTTTGTTGGCAGGGGGCTTAAGCAATCAGCCCCAGCATTTT. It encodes CASGLLAGGLSNQPQHF.

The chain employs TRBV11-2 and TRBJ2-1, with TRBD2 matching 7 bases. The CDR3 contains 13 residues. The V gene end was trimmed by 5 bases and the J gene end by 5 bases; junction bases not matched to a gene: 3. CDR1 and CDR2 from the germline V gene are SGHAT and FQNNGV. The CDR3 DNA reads TGTGCCAGCAGCGGGGGGGTCCACAATGAGCAGTTCTTC. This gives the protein CASSGGVHNEQFF.

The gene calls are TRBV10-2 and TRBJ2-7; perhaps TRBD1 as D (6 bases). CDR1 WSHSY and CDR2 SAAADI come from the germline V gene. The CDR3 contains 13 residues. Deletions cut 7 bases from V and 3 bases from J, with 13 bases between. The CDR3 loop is CASKRQELYEQYF. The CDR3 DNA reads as TGCGCCAGCAAGCGACAGGAACTCTACGAGCAGTACTTC.

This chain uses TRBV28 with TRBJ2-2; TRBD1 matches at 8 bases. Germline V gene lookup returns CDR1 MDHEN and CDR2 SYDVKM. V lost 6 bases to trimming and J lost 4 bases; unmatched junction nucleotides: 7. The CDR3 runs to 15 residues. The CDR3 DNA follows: TGTGCCAGCAGCAAAGGAGGACAGGGCACCGGGGAGCTGTTTTTT. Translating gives CASSKGGQGTGELFF.

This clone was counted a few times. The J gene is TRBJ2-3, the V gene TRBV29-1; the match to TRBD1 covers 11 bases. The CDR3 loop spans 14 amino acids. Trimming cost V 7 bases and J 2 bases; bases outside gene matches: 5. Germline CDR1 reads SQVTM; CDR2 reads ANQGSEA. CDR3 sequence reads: CSAEGQGVTDTQYF. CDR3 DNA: TGCAGCGCTGAGGGACAGGGGGTCACAGATACGCAGTATTTT.

The CDR3 nucleotides read TGCGCCAGCAGCCCCAGACAGGGGGCGCAGGGAAGTTCCTATAATTCACCCCTCCACTTT. As protein: CASSPRQGAQGSSYNSPLHF. The V gene is TRBV5-1, the J gene TRBJ1-6, with 10 bases matching TRBD1. Germline assignment: CDR1 SGHRS and CDR2 YFSETQ. V was pared by 4 bases and J by 1 base, with 14 bases of the junction left unmatched. CDR3 size: 20 residues. The full variable domain, with the rest looked up from reference TRBV5-1 and TRBJ1-6, is KAGVTQTPRYLIKTRGQQVTLSCSPISGHRSVSWYQQTPGQGLQFLFEYFSETQRNKGNFPGRFSGRQFSNSRSEMNVSTLELGDSALYLCASSPRQGAQGSSYNSPLHFGNGTRLTVT.

As DNA, the CDR3 is TGTGCCAGCAGGGACAGTACTAGCACAGATACGCAGTATTTT. Encoded protein: CASRDSTSTDTQYF. The rearrangement links TRBV28 to TRBJ2-3, with D tentatively TRBD1 (6 bases). There are 14 residues in the CDR3. Trimming removed 6 bases from V and 0 bases from J, with 10 bases in between. CDR1 is MDHEN, CDR2 SYDVKM, per germline.

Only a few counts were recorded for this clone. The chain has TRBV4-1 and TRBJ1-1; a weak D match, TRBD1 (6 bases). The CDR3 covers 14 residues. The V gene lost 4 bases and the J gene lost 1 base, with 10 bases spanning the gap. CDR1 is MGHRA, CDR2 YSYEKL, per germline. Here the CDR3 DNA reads TGCGCCAGCAGCCTAGGGGGTCGGAACACTGAAGCTTTCTTT. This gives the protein CASSLGGRNTEAFF.

CDR3 in amino acids: CASSDRGREAGELFF. For the CDR3, the DNA is TGTGCCAGCAGTGATCGGGGAAGGGAAGCCGGGGAGCTGTTTTTT. The chain combines TRBV6-4 with TRBJ2-2; perhaps TRBD2 as D (5 bases). V was clipped by 3 bases and J by 6 bases, with 14 bases between them. CDR1 is MRHNA and CDR2 is SNTAGT in the germline V gene. The CDR3 contains 15 residues.

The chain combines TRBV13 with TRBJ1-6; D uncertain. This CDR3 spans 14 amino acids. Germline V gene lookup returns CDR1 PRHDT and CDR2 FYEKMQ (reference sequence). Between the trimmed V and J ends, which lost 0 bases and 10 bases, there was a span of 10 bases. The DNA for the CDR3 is TGTGCCAGCAGCTTAGGTTCTTTCGGGTCACCCCTCCACTTT. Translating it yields CASSLGSFGSPLHF.

CDR3 nucleotides: TGTGCCAGCAGTTCAACAGGGGGACTAGCGGGACTGTCCTACGAGCAGTACTTC. Protein sequence: CASSSTGGLAGLSYEQYF. The chain couples TRBV27 to TRBJ2-7; 13 bases map to TRBD2. After removal of 4 bases from V and 1 base from J, the junction contained 10 bases not matched to a gene. Germline CDR1 and CDR2: MNHEY and SMNVEV (reference sequence). The CDR3 spans 18 residues.

The CDR3 nucleotides are TGTGCCAGTAGTATAGACGGACAGGGGGGAGGAAACACCATATATTTT. It translates to CASSIDGQGGGNTIYF. This chain connects TRBV19 to TRBJ1-3; 10 bases line up with TRBD1. Germline loops: CDR1 LNHDA, CDR2 SQIVND (reference sequence). The CDR3 has 16 residues. Losses at the gene ends were 0 bases for V and 4 bases for J; bases not matched to a gene: 3.

The chain's CDR3 is CASSRSGTGMNTEAFF. CDR3 DNA: TGTGCCAGCAGCAGGAGCGGGACAGGGATGAACACTGAAGCTTTCTTT. This chain uses TRBV5-4 with TRBJ1-1, with 9 positions matching TRBD1. The germline V gene has CDR1 SGHNT and CDR2 YYREEE (reference sequence). The CDR3 totals 16 residues. V lost 4 bases to trimming and J lost 0 bases; unmatched junction nucleotides: 7.

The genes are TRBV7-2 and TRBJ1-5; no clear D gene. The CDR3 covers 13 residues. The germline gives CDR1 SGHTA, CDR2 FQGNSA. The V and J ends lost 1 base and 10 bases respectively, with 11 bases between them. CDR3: CASSLGGIGPQHF. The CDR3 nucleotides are TGTGCCAGCAGCTTAGGAGGGATCGGACCCCAGCATTTT.

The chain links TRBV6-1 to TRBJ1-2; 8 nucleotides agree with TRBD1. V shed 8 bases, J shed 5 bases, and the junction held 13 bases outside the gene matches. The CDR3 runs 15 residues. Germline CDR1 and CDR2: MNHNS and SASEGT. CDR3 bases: TGTGCCAGCGAAAGCGGACAGGGCAACCAGTATGGCTACACCTTC. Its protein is CASESGQGNQYGYTF.

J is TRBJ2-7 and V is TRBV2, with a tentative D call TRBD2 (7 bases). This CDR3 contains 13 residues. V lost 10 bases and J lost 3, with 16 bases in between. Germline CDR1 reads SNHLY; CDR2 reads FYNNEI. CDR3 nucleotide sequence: TGTGCCACCCGGGGGGCAGTCCTCTACGAGCAGTACTTC. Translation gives CATRGAVLYEQYF. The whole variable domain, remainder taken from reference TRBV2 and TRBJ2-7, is EPEVTQTPSHQVTQMGQEVILRCVPISNHLYFYWYRQILGQKVEFLVSFYNNEISEKSEIFDDQFSVERPDGSNFTLKIRSTKLEDSAMYFCATRGAVLYEQYFGPGTRLTVT.

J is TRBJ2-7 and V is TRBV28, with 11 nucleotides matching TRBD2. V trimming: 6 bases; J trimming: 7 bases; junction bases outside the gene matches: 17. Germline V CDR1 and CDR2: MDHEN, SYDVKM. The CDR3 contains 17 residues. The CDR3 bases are TGTGCCAGCAGCTCCACCCCGCGACTAGCGGGAAGGGGGGAGCAGTACTTC. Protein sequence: CASSSTPRLAGRGEQYF.